This TCR beta chain was captured by sequencing in a study of early T cells in non-severe SARS-CoV-2 infection. Overall study context: The study sequenced bulk RNA from unsorted whole blood, with chains unpaired.

CDR1 is SGHAT, CDR2 FQNNGV, per germline. V shed 5 bases, J shed 0 bases, and the junction held 9 bases outside the gene matches. This CDR3 has 18 amino acids. Individual cDNA molecules each received unique molecular identifiers attached to them. TCRdb redid the calling of the 5' RACE reads with MiXCR, one entry per CDR3 protein. The sample has about 77,000 distinct CDR3 sequences; around 12% are singletons. This clonotype was counted at least ten times. The TCR was taken from an adult who was a healthcare worker with PCR-confirmed SARS-CoV-2 infection or an uninfected control (not recorded which). The donor label of this sample is uncertain. This material consisted of whole blood, taken at baseline. V gene TRBV11-2 combines with J gene TRBJ2-4; 11 bases line up with TRBD2. CDR3 bases: TGTGCCAGCAGCCCCATTCCTAGCGGGGGGATAGCCAAAAACATTCAGTACTTC. Translation: CASSPIPSGGIAKNIQYF. The full variable domain, with the rest looked up from reference TRBV11-2 and TRBJ2-4, is EAGVAQSPRYKIIEKRQSVAFWCNPISGHATLYWYQQILGQGPKLLIQFQNNGVVDDSQLPKDRFSAERLKGVDSTLKIQPAKLEDSAVYLCASSPIPSGGIAKNIQYFGAGTRLSVL.